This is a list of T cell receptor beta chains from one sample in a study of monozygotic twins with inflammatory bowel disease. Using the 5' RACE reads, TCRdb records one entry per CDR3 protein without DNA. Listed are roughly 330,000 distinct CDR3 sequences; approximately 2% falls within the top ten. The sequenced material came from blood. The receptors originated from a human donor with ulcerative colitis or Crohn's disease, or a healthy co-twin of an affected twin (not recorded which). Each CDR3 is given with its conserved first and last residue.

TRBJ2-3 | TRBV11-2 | CASSSGLLRFDTTDTQYF
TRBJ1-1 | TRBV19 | CASSIGPVNTEAFF
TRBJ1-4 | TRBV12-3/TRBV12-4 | CASSFGTGGAGGEKLFF
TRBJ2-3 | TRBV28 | CASSATSQGGDTQYF
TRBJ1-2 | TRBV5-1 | CASSLLTSDYGYTF
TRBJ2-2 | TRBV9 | CASSPFLGLLTGELFF
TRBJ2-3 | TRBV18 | CASSPDVRSDTQYF
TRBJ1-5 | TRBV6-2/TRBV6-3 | CASSYEQGAQPQHF
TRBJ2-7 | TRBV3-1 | CASRGFEEQYF
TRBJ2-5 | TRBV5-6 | CASSPMGLALETQYF
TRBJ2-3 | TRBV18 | CASSPHQLDTQYF
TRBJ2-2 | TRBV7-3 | CASSLTTTKNTGELFF
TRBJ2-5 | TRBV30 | CACLEAKTQYF
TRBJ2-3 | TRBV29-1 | CSVGLAASTDTQYF
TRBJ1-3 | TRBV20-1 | CSAGRGSGNTIYF
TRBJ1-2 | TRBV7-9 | CASSFQQFYGYTF
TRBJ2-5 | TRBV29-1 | CSVEKQTQETQYF
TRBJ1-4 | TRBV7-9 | CASRDSGYGEEKLFF
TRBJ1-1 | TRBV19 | CASSIYPGADTEAFF
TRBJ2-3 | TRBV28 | CASMTRAGGPADTQYF
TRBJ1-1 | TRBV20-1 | CSASGGIGVNTEAFF
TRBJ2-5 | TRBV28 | CASERGRETQYF
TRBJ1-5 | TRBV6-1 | CASSLGRDISNQPQHF